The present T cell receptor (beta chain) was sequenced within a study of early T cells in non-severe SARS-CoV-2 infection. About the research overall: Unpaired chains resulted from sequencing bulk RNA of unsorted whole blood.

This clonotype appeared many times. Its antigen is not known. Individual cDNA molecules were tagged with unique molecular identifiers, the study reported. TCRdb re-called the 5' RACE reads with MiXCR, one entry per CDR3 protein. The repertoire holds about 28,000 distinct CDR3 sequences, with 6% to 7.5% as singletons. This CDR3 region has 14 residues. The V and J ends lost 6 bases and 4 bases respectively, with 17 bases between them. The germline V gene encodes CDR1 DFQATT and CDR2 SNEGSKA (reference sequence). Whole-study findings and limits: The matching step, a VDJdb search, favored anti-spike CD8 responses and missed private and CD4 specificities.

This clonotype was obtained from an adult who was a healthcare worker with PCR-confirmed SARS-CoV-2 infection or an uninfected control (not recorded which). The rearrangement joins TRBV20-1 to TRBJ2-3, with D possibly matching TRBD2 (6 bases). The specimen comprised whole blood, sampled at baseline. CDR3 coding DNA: TGCAGTGCCGTCGGGGGAGGTGCCCCAGATACGCAGTATTTT. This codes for CSAVGGGAPDTQYF.